Each of the 8 T cell receptor beta chains below was sequenced from the same sample in a study of beta chain features in type 1 diabetes. General study findings and limits: Among patients with Type 1 diabetes, TCRB CDR3s were moderately but significantly shorter in every one of the four CD4+ subsets.

Antigen specificity for these receptors is unknown. Expressed TCRB transcripts got sequenced, as all isolated RNA was reverse transcribed. Clones were sequenced by immunoSEQ multiplex PCR, and TCRdb holds only the in-frame ones, with some missing. This table has a few hundred thousand clones, less than 15% appearing once. Sequenced sample: naive CD4+ T cells from blood. The receptor source for this set is a young woman with type 1 diabetes.

The sample holds a few counts of this clone. This chain joins TRBV30 and TRBJ1-1; no clear D. V was pared by 5 bases and J by 3 bases, with 13 bases between. Germline V gene data show CDR1 as GTSNPN and CDR2 as SVGIG (reference sequence). This CDR3 is built from 13 residues. The CDR3 region is CAWGRIAHTEAFF. The CDR3 DNA is TGTGCCTGGGGCAGGATTGCTCACACTGAAGCTTTCTTT. The full variable domain, rest sourced from reference TRBV30 and TRBJ1-1, is SQTIHQWPATLVQPVGSPLSLECTVEGTSNPNLYWYRQAAGRGLQLLFYSVGIGQISSEVPQNLSASRPQDRQFILSSKKLLLSDSGFYLCAWGRIAHTEAFFGQGTRLTVV.

CDR3 residues: CASSQGPSGKTYNEQFF. CDR3 DNA: TGTGCCAGCAGCCAAGGGCCTAGCGGGAAGACCTACAATGAGCAGTTCTTC. The chain links TRBV4-2 to TRBJ2-1; the match to TRBD2 covers 9 bases. The junction had 6 bases not matched to a gene; V was cut back by 1 base and J by 2 bases. Germline CDR1 reads LGHNA; CDR2 reads YNFKEQ. CDR3 length: 17 residues.

The CDR3 sequence: CASSFRDFFNYGYTF. CDR3 DNA: TGCGCCAGCAGCTTCCGAGATTTCTTTAACTATGGCTACACCTTC. This sequence joins TRBV5-1 and TRBJ1-2, with D unclear. Germline CDR1 and CDR2: SGHRS and YFSETQ. The V gene lost 2 bases and the J gene lost 1 base, with 12 bases spanning the gap. The CDR3 loop spans 15 amino acids.

V gene TRBV6-5 combines with J gene TRBJ1-5; unclear D gene. The germline V gene encodes CDR1 MNHEY and CDR2 SVGAGI. The length of the CDR3 is 15 residues. V was trimmed by 0 bases and J by 0 bases, leaving 6 bases between them. The CDR3 loop is CASSYSGSSNQPQHF. The CDR3 nucleotides read TGTGCCAGCAGTTACTCAGGGAGTAGCAATCAGCCCCAGCATTTT.

This clone has just a few counts. The chain combines TRBV7-9 with TRBJ2-6; 8 nucleotides line up with TRBD1. This CDR3 region has 18 residues. The V and J ends lost 1 base and 2 bases, in that order; junction bases with no gene match: 7. Germline loops: CDR1 SEHNR, CDR2 FQNEAQ (reference sequence). CDR3 nucleotides: TGTGCCAGCAGCTTAGGTGGGACAGGCCGGCCTGGGGCCAACGTCCTGACTTTC. This encodes CASSLGGTGRPGANVLTF.

CDR3 residues: CASSLGGGLSDEQFF. The CDR3, as DNA: TGCGCCAGCAGCTTGGGAGGCGGCCTTTCGGATGAGCAGTTCTTC. This chain uses TRBV5-1 with TRBJ2-1; D remains ambiguous. The V end lost 0 bases, the J end lost 8 bases, and 15 bases lay between the germline ends. Germline-derived CDR1 and CDR2 are SGHRS and YFSETQ. The CDR3 contains 15 residues.

The rearrangement uses TRBV7-3 and TRBJ2-7; 14 bases fit TRBD2. V lost 5 bases to trimming and J lost 7 bases; unmatched junction nucleotides: 4. CDR1 is SGHTA, CDR2 FQGTGA, per germline. The CDR3 length is 14 residues. This CDR3 is CASSTGLAGAEQYF. Here the CDR3 DNA reads TGTGCCAGCAGCACGGGACTAGCGGGAGCTGAGCAGTACTTC.

There are a few counts of this clone. The rearrangement links TRBV14 to TRBJ2-4; the D gene is possibly TRBD2 (6 bases). CDR1 is SGHDN, CDR2 FVKESK, per germline. This CDR3 is built from 13 residues. V shed 1 base and J shed 9 bases, with 10 bases lying between them. CDR3 in amino acids: CASSQAGTFIQYF. CDR3 DNA: TGTGCCAGCAGCCAAGCGGGGACTTTCATTCAGTACTTC.